This TCR beta chain was profiled in a study of OX40 agonist ivuxolimab in advanced cancers. About the study: Ivuxolimab was delivered to patients intravenously every 2 weeks at doses spanning 0.01 to 10 mg/kg. Prior anti-PD-1, anti-PD-L1 or anti-CTLA-4 therapy did not bar entry, and approximately 40% had some. Findings and limits, study-wide: CD4+ and CD8+ blood T cells expanded clonally by week 6 at 0.1 to 3.0 mg/kg.

TCRdb keeps only in-frame clones here, not all; method: immunoSEQ multiplex PCR. The data contain over 65,000 clones, roughly 90% of them seen just once; the ten biggest clones take up about 0.54%. Trimming removed 5 bases at V and 12 bases at J, with 11 bases between. Germline V gene data show CDR1 as SNHLY and CDR2 as FYNNEI. This CDR3 has 11 amino acids. Exclusion of a patient followed from autoimmune disease history or systemic immunosuppression. Only a few counts were recorded for this clone. The target antigen is unknown. This clonotype was sampled from an adult with an advanced solid tumor such as melanoma, head and neck, liver or kidney cancer. The chain combines TRBV2 with TRBJ2-1; D not certain. Material: CD4+ or CD8+ T cells sorted from blood, obtained in a trial of the OX40 agonist ivuxolimab. DNA for the CDR3: TGTGCCAGCAGTCAGACCGTCGGGCAGTTCTTC. The encoded protein is CASSQTVGQFF.